The clone carrying this T cell receptor (beta chain) has ten or more counts. This specimen belongs to a study of identical twins. V was pared by 3 bases and J by 7 bases, with 9 bases between. Germline loops: CDR1 MDHEN, CDR2 SYDVKM. CDR3 length: 13 residues. A single record per CDR3 protein comes from TCRdb applying MiXCR to the 5' RACE reads. The sample has about 100,000 distinct CDR3 sequences, under 7% seen once. V and J are TRBV28 and TRBJ2-2; tentatively, D is TRBD1 (5 bases). The receptor comes from a woman in her 50s in good health. Source material: memory T cells sorted from blood. CDR3 DNA sequence: TGTGCCAGCAGTTTGGGGCCCGGCGGGGAGCTGTTTTTT. Its translation is CASSLGPGGELFF.